The 20 T cell receptor beta chains given below trace back to one sample, sequenced in a study of CXCR3-negative and CXCR3-positive naive CD8 T cells. The libraries of TRB cDNA were constructed through 5' RACE using UMI labels. Reprocessing the 5' RACE reads, TCRdb reports a single entry for every CDR3 protein and omits DNA. The listing contains tens of thousands of distinct CDR3 sequences. General study findings and limits: More hydrophobic TRB CDR3s occurred in CXCR3-positive than in CXCR3-negative naive cells.

Their antigens are not known. The sample taken for sequencing was naive CXCR3+ CD8+ T cells from blood. Stated subset: CD45RO-CCR7+CD27+CD95- naive CD8+ T cells expressing CXCR3 (TNR3+). The receptor set was obtained from a human donor in good health. Some clones in this sample may be carry-over from other donors' samples.

The rearrangement links TRBV7-2 to TRBJ1-4. The CDR3 runs 14 residues. The V gene's germline CDR1 is SGHTA and CDR2 FQGNSA. CDR3 residues: CASSLFVSDEKLFF.

This chain uses TRBV12-3 or TRBV12-4 with TRBJ2-7. CDR3 length equals 15 residues. The CDR3 loop is CASSLDVSRSYEQYF.

The genes are TRBV23-1 and TRBJ2-7; TCRdb picks TRBD2, but there is no DNA to check that call. TRBV23-1 is known as an ORF, though its function is uncertain. This CDR3 comprises 19 residues. Here the CDR3 reads CASSQPTSGTSGRPYEQYF.

The V call is TRBV10-3, the J call TRBJ2-3; TCRdb returns TRBD2, unconfirmable since there is no DNA. The CDR3 totals 17 residues. The germline CDR1 and CDR2 sequences are ENHRY and SYGVKD. The CDR3 spells CAISESRTSGMSDTQYF.

This chain links TRBV4-1 with TRBJ2-7; TCRdb calls TRBD2, which cannot be checked without DNA. The CDR3 totals 13 residues. Germline loops: CDR1 MGHRA, CDR2 YSYEKL. CDR3 sequence reads: CASSHDAGGEQYF.

J is TRBJ2-7 and V is TRBV7-9; with no DNA, the TCRdb D assignment of TRBD1 cannot be verified. The CDR3 spans 13 residues. CDR1 and CDR2 from the germline V gene are SEHNR and FQNEAQ (reference sequence). This chain's CDR3 is CASSPSGAHEQYF.

The chain uses TRBV5-1 and TRBJ2-7; the D gene TCRdb calls, TRBD1, cannot be checked with no DNA. Germline-derived CDR1 and CDR2 are SGHRS and YFSETQ. CDR3 size: 14 residues. CDR3: CASSSMDRDYEQYF.

The chain is built from TRBV14 and TRBJ1-2; TCRdb selects TRBD1, and the lack of DNA leaves this call unchecked. Germline lookup yields CDR1 SGHDN and CDR2 FVKESK. The CDR3 consists of 15 residues. The chain's CDR3 is CASSQEIRDINGYTF.

V and J are TRBV7-9 and TRBJ2-5; TCRdb names TRBD2, which stays unverified in the absence of DNA. The CDR3 is made up of 15 amino acids. Germline CDR1 is SEHNR and CDR2 is FQNEAQ (reference sequence). CDR3 amino acids: CASSEYPEAGETQYF. Looking up the rest from reference TRBV7-9 and TRBJ2-5 gives the full variable domain: DTGVSQNPRHKITKRGQNVTFRCDPISEHNRLYWYRQTLGQGPEFLTYFQNEAQLEKSRLLSDRFSAERPKGSFSTLEIQRTEQGDSAMYLCASSEYPEAGETQYFGPGTRLLVL.

This rearrangement joins TRBV12-3 or TRBV12-4 to TRBJ2-3; TCRdb outputs TRBD2, but without DNA this stays unchecked. This CDR3 spans 14 amino acids. This CDR3 reads CASSPGTSGGKQYF.

The chain is built from TRBV7-6 and TRBJ2-1; TCRdb proposes TRBD2, but this gene call is untestable without DNA. CDR1 and CDR2 (germline): SGHVS, FNYEAQ. CDR3 length: 14 amino acids. The CDR3 is CASTLAGGPSEQFF. Using reference TRBV7-6 and TRBJ2-1 for the parts outside the CDR3, the full variable domain is GAGVSQSPRYKVTKRGQDVALRCDPISGHVSLYWYRQALGQGPEFLTYFNYEAQQDKSGLPNDRFSAERPEGSISTLTIQRTEQRDSAMYRCASTLAGGPSEQFFGPGTRLTVL.

The rearrangement uses TRBV29-1 and TRBJ2-7; TCRdb picks TRBD1, but there is no DNA to check that call. The CDR3 runs 15 residues. CDR1 and CDR2 (germline): SQVTM, ANQGSEA. This chain's CDR3 is CSVAYDRIGRYEQYF.

V and J are TRBV4-1 and TRBJ1-5; the TCRdb call, TRBD1, lacks DNA for checking. CDR1 and CDR2 from the germline V gene are MGHRA and YSYEKL. The length of the CDR3 is 16 residues. CDR3 loop: CASSLGLWGGGQPQHF.

The V gene is TRBV10-3, the J gene TRBJ2-5; TCRdb calls TRBD1, which cannot be checked without DNA. Germline lookup yields CDR1 ENHRY and CDR2 SYGVKD. This CDR3 is 15 amino acids long. The CDR3 spells CAIKGSPDARETQYF.

The chain employs TRBV15 and TRBJ2-7; TCRdb selects TRBD1, and the lack of DNA leaves this call unchecked. This CDR3 spans 14 amino acids. The germline gives CDR1 LNHNV, CDR2 YYDKDF (reference sequence). This CDR3 is CATSRGDRTYEQYF.

The chain uses TRBV5-1 and TRBJ2-1; TCRdb reports TRBD2, a call that lacks DNA to check it against. Germline CDR1 and CDR2: SGHRS and YFSETQ. This CDR3 region has 13 residues. CDR3 protein: CASSLEGGNEQFF.

The chain combines TRBV28 with TRBJ2-4; the D call of TRBD2 rests on TCRdb alone, since no DNA is present to check it. CDR3 length equals 15 residues. The germline CDR1 and CDR2 sequences are MDHEN and SYDVKM. The CDR3 here is CASAQRAGGVNIQYF.

This chain links TRBV11-2 with TRBJ2-2. Germline CDR1 is SGHAT and CDR2 is FQNNGV. This CDR3 comprises 14 residues. The chain's CDR3 is CASSLDGGPGELFF.

V is TRBV7-6 and J is TRBJ1-1; TCRdb names TRBD1, which stays unverified in the absence of DNA. Per germline, CDR1 SGHVS and CDR2 FNYEAQ. The CDR3 is 14 amino acids. The CDR3 sequence: CASSLETGKVEAFF.

The CDR3 here is CASRAGTGPSYEQYF. This rearrangement joins TRBV28 to TRBJ2-7; the D gene TCRdb calls, TRBD1, cannot be checked with no DNA. Germline values: CDR1 MDHEN, CDR2 SYDVKM. This CDR3 contains 15 residues.